A single sample is the source of the 28 T cell receptor beta chains below, sequenced in a study of cytomegalovirus exposure and HLA in healthy donors. The primer mix had 60 Vbeta and 13 Jbeta primers. This table comes from immunoSEQ multiplex PCR, and its TCRdb copy is limited to in-frame clones, with some not included. This sample has hundreds of thousands of clones, with roughly 79% found just once. Specimen: PBMCs. These receptors all stem from a woman in her thirties or forties in good health and CMV-seronegative.

The chain links TRBV6-1 to TRBJ1-5, with TRBD1 matching over 7 bases. The CDR3 totals 14 residues. Germline V gives CDR1 MNHNS, CDR2 SASEGT. The junction had 4 bases not matched to a gene; V was cut back by 5 bases and J by 3 bases. As DNA, the CDR3 is TGTGCCAGCAGTCAGGGGGTGGTCAATCAGCCCCAGCATTTT. Translating it yields CASSQGVVNQPQHF.

This clone has just one count. J is TRBJ2-2 and V is TRBV14, with TRBD1 matching 7 bases. Germline CDR1 reads SGHDN; CDR2 reads FVKESK. V was clipped by 5 bases and J by 3 bases; unmatched bases: 12. The CDR3 is 17 residues long. DNA for the CDR3: TGTGCCAGCAGCTCGAGTGCCGGGACAGCATACACCGGGGAGCTGTTTTTT. Translation gives CASSSSAGTAYTGELFF.

The chain is built from TRBV29-1 and TRBJ2-5; 15 bases map to TRBD2. There are 15 residues in the CDR3. Germline CDR1 is SQVTM and CDR2 is ANQGSEA. V lost 4 bases to trimming and J lost 5 bases; unmatched junction nucleotides: 5. CDR3 sequence reads: CSVGGLAGGLETQYF. In DNA form, the CDR3 reads TGCAGCGTTGGGGGACTAGCGGGGGGTTTGGAGACCCAGTACTTC.

The chain is built from TRBV2 and TRBJ2-3, with no clear D. CDR1 is SNHLY, CDR2 FYNNEI, per germline. V was trimmed by 5 bases and J by 1 base, leaving 13 bases between them. The CDR3 contains 15 residues. The CDR3 is CASSRPGGGTDTQYF. In DNA, the CDR3 is TGTGCCAGCAGTAGACCCGGCGGAGGCACAGATACGCAGTATTTT.

The chain has TRBV5-1 and TRBJ1-1; 7 bases match TRBD1. CDR3 length: 16 amino acids. Germline lookup yields CDR1 SGHRS and CDR2 YFSETQ. Trimming took 1 base from V and 0 from J; bases not matched to a gene: 6. CDR3 loop: CASSLWGDSMNTEAFF. DNA of the CDR3: TGCGCCAGCAGCTTGTGGGGGGACAGTATGAACACTGAAGCTTTCTTT.

This sequence joins TRBV5-1 and TRBJ1-1; D not certain. Deletions cut 9 bases from V and 4 bases from J, with 19 bases between. Germline V lookup: CDR1 SGHRS, CDR2 YFSETQ. This CDR3 region has 14 residues. Written as DNA, the CDR3 is TGCGCCACCTCGGGTGGCCCGTCCGGCACTGAAGCTTTCTTT. Translated, it gives CATSGGPSGTEAFF. Using reference TRBV5-1 and TRBJ1-1 for the parts outside the CDR3, the full variable domain is KAGVTQTPRYLIKTRGQQVTLSCSPISGHRSVSWYQQTPGQGLQFLFEYFSETQRNKGNFPGRFSGRQFSNSRSEMNVSTLELGDSALYLCATSGGPSGTEAFFGQGTRLTVV.

The chain employs TRBV6-5 and TRBJ1-1; 8 bases are shared with TRBD1. The CDR3 has 14 amino acids. CDR1 MNHEY and CDR2 SVGAGI come from the germline V gene. V dropped 4 bases and J dropped 4; count of bases not matched to a gene: 5. The CDR3 DNA is TGTGCCAGCAGTTTCTCAGGGGGCATCACTGAAGCTTTCTTT. It specifies CASSFSGGITEAFF.

The rearrangement uses TRBV5-8 and TRBJ1-1; D gene uncertain. V lost 4 bases, J lost 1 base, and 11 bases lay in between. This CDR3 is built from 14 residues. Looked up from germline, CDR1 is SGHTS and CDR2 is YDEGEE. Here the CDR3 reads CASSRRQPNTEAFF. CDR3 coding DNA: TGTGCCAGCAGCCGGCGGCAGCCGAACACTGAAGCTTTCTTT.

The chain links TRBV6-6 to TRBJ2-7; 11 bases agree with TRBD2. The CDR3 consists of 15 residues. Germline V lookup: CDR1 MNHNY, CDR2 SVGAGI (reference sequence). J was trimmed by 3 bases and V by 7 bases; bases with no gene match: 8. CDR3 coding DNA: TGTGCCAGCAATAAACTAGCGGGGGCGAACTACGAGCAGTACTTC. Translating gives CASNKLAGANYEQYF.

The J gene is TRBJ1-1, the V gene TRBV5-1, with D maybe TRBD1 (5 bases). The CDR3 length is 16 residues. V was pared by 4 bases and J by 5 bases, with 21 bases between. Germline-derived CDR1 and CDR2 are SGHRS and YFSETQ. The CDR3 DNA reads TGCGCCAGCAGCCAGGAGGTCCAGGGAGCGGGGACTGAAGCTTTCTTT. Residues: CASSQEVQGAGTEAFF.

The genes are TRBV19 and TRBJ1-3; D perhaps matches TRBD1 (6 bases). CDR3 length: 13 residues. Trimming cost V 10 bases and J 4 bases, with 14 bases left between them. Germline V gene lookup returns CDR1 LNHDA and CDR2 SQIVND (reference sequence). The CDR3 DNA follows: TGTGCCACTCGGACAGTAACGGGAAACACCATATATTTT. Translation: CATRTVTGNTIYF.

This clone was detected a few times. The gene calls are TRBV2 and TRBJ1-2, with D possibly TRBD1 on 6 matching bases. This CDR3 spans 14 amino acids. CDR1 is SNHLY, CDR2 FYNNEI, per germline. V dropped 8 bases and J dropped 3 bases, with 16 bases sitting between them. The CDR3 loop reads CASARGTADYGYTF. The CDR3, as DNA: TGTGCCAGCGCAAGGGGGACGGCTGACTATGGCTACACCTTC.

This clone was seen only once. The rearrangement joins TRBV19 to TRBJ2-1, with D perhaps matching TRBD1 (5 bases). Germline V gene lookup returns CDR1 LNHDA and CDR2 SQIVND (reference sequence). The V and J ends lost 3 bases and 10 bases respectively, with 10 bases between them. This CDR3 comprises 12 residues. The CDR3 DNA follows: TGTGCCAGTAGTATCCCCAGGGTCGAGCAGTTCTTC. This gives the protein CASSIPRVEQFF.

This clone has more than one count but fewer than ten. The chain couples TRBV6-6 to TRBJ1-4, with 7 bases lining up with TRBD1. The CDR3 loop spans 15 amino acids. CDR1 is MNHNY, CDR2 SVGAGI, per germline (reference sequence). Trimming removed 5 bases from V and 8 bases from J; junction bases left unmatched: 11. The CDR3 nucleotides read TGTGCCAGCAGTGCCCCAGGGGGGAGACGGGAAAAACTGTTTTTT. Protein: CASSAPGGRREKLFF.

The sample holds a few counts of this clone. The J gene is TRBJ1-1, the V gene TRBV4-1; D gene unclear. V lost 2 bases, J lost 3 bases, and 7 bases lay in between. This CDR3 is built from 13 residues. Germline CDR1 MGHRA, CDR2 YSYEKL. CDR3 DNA: TGCGCCAGCAGCCAAACACCTTACACTGAAGCTTTCTTT. Translation: CASSQTPYTEAFF.

The V call is TRBV5-1, the J call TRBJ2-7, with 7 bases that match TRBD1. CDR3 length: 15 residues. V shed 2 bases and J 0 bases; nucleotides not matched to a gene: 5. The germline gives CDR1 SGHRS, CDR2 YFSETQ. The CDR3 here is CASSFEGQSSYEQYF. In DNA form, the CDR3 reads TGCGCCAGCAGCTTCGAGGGACAGAGCTCCTACGAGCAGTACTTC. The full variable domain, with the rest looked up from reference TRBV5-1 and TRBJ2-7, is KAGVTQTPRYLIKTRGQQVTLSCSPISGHRSVSWYQQTPGQGLQFLFEYFSETQRNKGNFPGRFSGRQFSNSRSEMNVSTLELGDSALYLCASSFEGQSSYEQYFGPGTRLTVT.

The gene calls are TRBV25-1 and TRBJ1-1, with a possible D match to TRBD1 (6 bases). CDR3 length: 14 amino acids. The germline V and J ends were trimmed by 6 bases and 5 bases, with 16 bases remaining between them. CDR1 MGHDK and CDR2 SYGVNS come from the germline V gene. The CDR3 DNA reads TGTGCCAGCAGGGAGACAGGAATGGGTACTGAAGCTTTCTTT. This encodes CASRETGMGTEAFF.

In this sample, this clone turned up once. CDR3 nucleotide sequence: TGTGCCAGCAGCCCTGGCGGGGGGGCATACAATGAGCAGTTCTTC. Amino acids: CASSPGGGAYNEQFF. This rearrangement joins TRBV9 to TRBJ2-1; 9 nucleotides match TRBD2. Germline loops: CDR1 SGDLS, CDR2 YYNGEE. This CDR3 region has 15 residues. V lost 4 bases and J lost 4; bases outside the gene matches: 6.

The chain recombines TRBV5-3 with TRBJ1-2; D may be TRBD1 (5 bases). TRBV5-3 is an ORF for which the function is uncertain. Trimming cost V 4 bases and J 3 bases, with 22 bases left between them. The CDR3 spans 17 residues. CDR3 region: CARSERDLPPPYYGYTF. Here the CDR3 DNA reads TGTGCCAGAAGCGAAAGGGACTTGCCACCTCCCTACTATGGCTACACCTTC.

V is TRBV4-3 and J is TRBJ2-1; 13 nucleotides agree with TRBD2. CDR1 and CDR2 from the germline V gene are LGHNA and YSLEER. This CDR3 has 16 amino acids. V was clipped by 4 bases and J by 4 bases; unmatched bases: 4. The DNA for the CDR3 is TGCGCCAGCAGCCTGGGACTAGCGGGGAGATACAATGAGCAGTTCTTC. Amino acid sequence: CASSLGLAGRYNEQFF.

The chain is built from TRBV19 and TRBJ1-5; perhaps TRBD1 as D (6 bases). With 3 bases removed from V and 2 bases from J, the gap between germline ends came to 11 bases. Germline loops: CDR1 LNHDA, CDR2 SQIVND (reference sequence). The CDR3 has 15 amino acids. The CDR3, as DNA: TGTGCCAGTAGTATGGCGGGGGCCGGCAATCAGCCCCAGCATTTT. This encodes CASSMAGAGNQPQHF.

This chain uses TRBV30 with TRBJ2-4; perhaps TRBD1 as D (6 bases). Germline V lookup: CDR1 GTSNPN, CDR2 SVGIG (reference sequence). Trimming removed 5 bases at V and 10 bases at J, with 18 bases between. The CDR3 spans 13 residues. CDR3 region: CAWGGRDSLIQYF. The CDR3 coding sequence is TGTGCCTGGGGGGGCCGCGACTCCCTAATTCAGTACTTC.

The chain combines TRBV7-9 with TRBJ2-2; 8 bases align to TRBD1. V shed 4 bases, J shed 6 bases, and the junction held 10 bases outside the gene matches. The CDR3 consists of 16 residues. In germline, CDR1 is SEHNR, CDR2 FQNEAQ (reference sequence). The CDR3 bases are TGTGCCAGCAGCTGGCCGACCCAGGGGGCCCCCGGGGAGCTGTTTTTT. The encoded protein is CASSWPTQGAPGELFF.

This clone was seen more than once but under ten times. V gene TRBV29-1 combines with J gene TRBJ2-5; maybe TRBD1 (6 bases). The CDR3 covers 15 residues. V was pared by 2 bases and J by 6 bases, with 19 bases between. Germline V CDR1 and CDR2: SQVTM, ANQGSEA. CDR3 bases: TGCAGCGTTGAATTGTGGCAGGGGCTCGTTCAGACCCAGTACTTC. Its translation: CSVELWQGLVQTQYF.

This sequence joins TRBV10-3 and TRBJ1-1, with D tentatively TRBD1 (6 bases). Germline CDR1 is ENHRY and CDR2 is SYGVKD. Deletions cut 3 bases from V and 9 bases from J, with 14 bases between. This CDR3 is 13 amino acids long. DNA for the CDR3: TGTGCCATCAGTGATACCTCCCAGGGGCAAGCTTTCTTT. Translation gives CAISDTSQGQAFF.

This clone was seen more than once but under ten times. The gene calls are TRBV6-1 and TRBJ1-4; weak D call: TRBD1 (6 bases). The CDR3 extends over 11 amino acids. Trimming removed 8 bases at V and 16 bases at J, with 17 bases between. The germline V gene encodes CDR1 MNHNS and CDR2 SASEGT. The DNA of the CDR3 is TGTGCCAGCTACGACAGGTCACAGCCGTTTTTT. Amino acid sequence: CASYDRSQPFF.

This chain connects TRBV7-2 to TRBJ1-1; D ambiguous. V was cut by 2 bases and J by 1 base, with 8 bases left in between. The CDR3 contains 14 residues. Germline V gene data show CDR1 as SGHTA and CDR2 as FQGNSA. This chain's CDR3 is CASSLMVRNTEAFF. CDR3 bases: TGTGCCAGCAGCTTAATGGTTAGGAACACTGAAGCTTTCTTT.

The genes are TRBV19 and TRBJ1-1; D unclear. Germline V gene sequence: CDR1 LNHDA, CDR2 SQIVND (reference sequence). The ends were cut back, 2 bases at V and 1 base at J, with 8 bases in the middle. This CDR3 spans 14 amino acids. The CDR3 protein is CASSISWANTEAFF. In nucleotides, the CDR3 is TGTGCCAGTAGTATATCGTGGGCGAACACTGAAGCTTTCTTT.